This TCR beta chain stems from a study of T cells in Graves' hyperthyroidism and ophthalmopathy. There were TCR beta CDR3 regions amplified from RNA transcripts. The HTBI set primed first-round TCR CDR3 RT-PCR. TCRdb ran MiXCR on the multiplex PCR reads and lists one entry per CDR3 protein. The sample holds around 530,000 distinct CDR3 sequences, approximately 17% seen once. Enrolled ophthalmopathy patients presented with a Clinical Activity Score of at least 3, a NOSPECS grade of at least 4, and disease duration under 3 months. PBMCs were collected from an approximately 9.3 ml volume of fresh peripheral blood. This clonotype was seen only a few times. The CDR3 has 20 residues. J gave up 0 bases and V 3 bases, and 16 bases lay outside the gene matches.

The gene calls are TRBV12-3 or TRBV12-4 and TRBJ1-4; 7 nucleotides align to TRBD1. The sequence came from a woman aged 18-29 years with Graves' ophthalmopathy. Sequenced: blood. The CDR3: CASSFRIRLVQGATNEKLFF. The CDR3 region has the DNA TGTGCCAGCAGTTTTAGGATTCGGCTGGTGCAGGGGGCAACTAATGAAAAACTGTTTTTT.